The 2 T cell receptor beta chains in this list originate from one sample, sequenced in a study of blood T cell repertoires in COVID-19. Produced via immunoSEQ multiplex PCR; TCRdb's table is partial and in-frame only. The sample includes around 200,000 clones, 86% of them seen just once. Sequencing was done on a sample of peripheral blood. The receptors stem from a man older than 75 with acute or convalescent COVID-19.

The rearrangement joins TRBV7-3 to TRBJ2-2; a weak D match, TRBD1 (6 bases). The CDR3 has 13 residues. Trimming took 5 bases from V and 5 from J, leaving 9 bases between them. Germline V CDR1 and CDR2: SGHTA, FQGTGA. The CDR3 loop reads CASSDQGTGELFF. CDR3 nucleotide sequence: TGTGCCAGCAGCGATCAGGGGACCGGGGAGCTGTTTTTT.

This chain joins TRBV19 and TRBJ1-5, with D hard to call. Deletions cut 6 bases from V and 5 bases from J, with 8 bases between. The CDR3 is made up of 12 amino acids. Looked up from germline, CDR1 is LNHDA and CDR2 is SQIVND (reference sequence). In nucleotides, the CDR3 is TGTGCCAGTAGAGTCGCGGATCAGCCCCAGCATTTT. This sequence encodes CASRVADQPQHF.